This is a list of T cell receptor beta chains from one sample in a study of blood T cell repertoires in COVID-19. Assay: immunoSEQ multiplex PCR; the TCRdb copy retains only in-frame clones and omits some. The sample shows roughly 130,000 clones, around three quarters of them seen only once. Sequences were obtained from peripheral blood. The receptors were sampled from a man between 60 and 75 years old with acute or convalescent COVID-19. Each CDR3 is given with its conserved first and last residue. The D gene is left open where the match is weak. The size field is filled for only some rows; it gives once, few, many or a size class.

-	TRBV3-1/TRBV3-2	-	16	TRBJ2-5	TGTGCCAGCAGCCAAGAGGTGGGGCCCCACCAAGAGACCCAGTACTTC	CASSQEVGPHQETQYF
-	TRBV9	TRBD1	15	TRBJ2-1	TGTGCCAGCATCTATACGGACAGGGACTACAATGAGCAGTTCTTC	CASIYTDRDYNEQFF
few	TRBV29-1	TRBD1	11	TRBJ1-2	TGCAGCGTTCTGACAGGGAATGGCTACACCTTC	CSVLTGNGYTF
-	TRBV25-1	-	13	TRBJ2-1	TGTGCCAGCACCCTGGGGGGGGCCAATGAGCAGTTCTTC	CASTLGGANEQFF
-	TRBV9	TRBD2	15	TRBJ2-5	TGTGCCAGCAGTGCTCCTCTAGCGGCCCAAGAGACCCAGTACTTC	CASSAPLAAQETQYF
-	TRBV28	-	12	TRBJ1-2	TGTGCCAGCCACACAGGGTGGGGTGGCTACACCTTC	CASHTGWGGYTF
-	TRBV7-2	TRBD2	14	TRBJ2-7	TGTGCCAGCAGCTTGCTAGCGGGAGGGTCCGAGCAGTACTTC	CASSLLAGGSEQYF
-	TRBV5-1	TRBD1	15	TRBJ1-5	TGCGCCAGCAGCTTCGGGACAGGGGGGAATCAGCCCCAGCATTTT	CASSFGTGGNQPQHF
-	TRBV3-1/TRBV3-2	TRBD1	15	TRBJ2-7	TGTGCCAGCAGCCAGGGGACAGGGGGGGAGTACGAGCAGTACTTC	CASSQGTGGEYEQYF
once	TRBV10-3	TRBD1	16	TRBJ1-2	TGTGCCATCAGTGAGTCATTGGGACAGGGGTCACATGGCTACACCTTC	CAISESLGQGSHGYTF
-	TRBV28	-	14	TRBJ1-5	TGTGCCAGCAGTAAAGCCGGAGGCAATCAGCCCCAGCATTTT	CASSKAGGNQPQHF
few	TRBV7-2	TRBD1	14	TRBJ1-3	TGTGCCAGCAGCCCCTGGGACAGCGGAAACACCATATATTTT	CASSPWDSGNTIYF
-	TRBV7-3	-	13	TRBJ1-1	TGTGCCAGCAGCTCAGGGGTAGGTGCTGAAGCTTTCTTT	CASSSGVGAEAFF
-	TRBV6-1	-	15	TRBJ2-7	TGTGCCAGCAGTGAAGCGGGGGGAGGTTACTACGAGCAGTACTTC	CASSEAGGGYYEQYF
once	TRBV2	-	14	TRBJ2-1	TGTGCCAGCAGTGCAGCCCTAGCGAACAATGAGCAGTTCTTC	CASSAALANNEQFF
-	TRBV7-9	TRBD2	14	TRBJ2-1	TGTGCCAGCAGCTTAGTTAGGGAGGGCGGTGAGCAGTTCTTC	CASSLVREGGEQFF
once	TRBV7-3	TRBD2	16	TRBJ2-1	TGTGCCAGCAGCTTAACCGGACTAGCGGGAGAGAAAGAGCAGTTCTTC	CASSLTGLAGEKEQFF
-	TRBV7-9	TRBD2	15	TRBJ2-2	TGTGCCAGCAGCTTCCGACTAGCTGAGACCGGGGAGCTGTTTTTT	CASSFRLAETGELFF
-	TRBV28	-	12	TRBJ1-2	TGTGCCAGCAGTTTGGAGGGGCGAGGCTACACCTTC	CASSLEGRGYTF
-	TRBV6-6	TRBD1	13	TRBJ2-2	TGTGCCAGCAGACAGGGGGCCGACGGGGAGCTGTTTTTT	CASRQGADGELFF
-	TRBV28	TRBD2	15	TRBJ2-3	TGTGCCAGCAGTCTCCTAGCGGTTCTCACAGATACGCAGTATTTT	CASSLLAVLTDTQYF
-	TRBV2	-	13	TRBJ1-1	TGTGCCAGCTCCCGACAGGCCGGCACTGAAGCTTTCTTT	CASSRQAGTEAFF
-	TRBV3-1/TRBV3-2	-	12	TRBJ1-1	TGTGCCAGCAGCCAAACCGGAGGTGAAGCTTTCTTT	CASSQTGGEAFF
-	TRBV7-2	TRBD1	15	TRBJ2-2	TGTGCCAGCAGTCCCGGGACAGGGATGACCGGGGAGCTGTTTTTT	CASSPGTGMTGELFF
-	TRBV30	-	15	TRBJ2-1	TGTGCCTGGAGTGTGGCGGCGAGACCCTACAATGAGCAGTTCTTC	CAWSVAARPYNEQFF
few	TRBV19	TRBD1	13	TRBJ1-1	TGTGCCAGTAACAGGGGCCGGAACACTGAAGCTTTCTTT	CASNRGRNTEAFF
-	TRBV7-2	TRBD1	16	TRBJ2-2	TGTGCCAGCAGCCCATCCGAGACAGGGGCCCCCGGGGAGCTGTTTTTT	CASSPSETGAPGELFF
-	TRBV6-5	-	12	TRBJ1-1	TGTGCCAGCGGCAAGGACTTCATCGAAGCTTTCTTT	CASGKDFIEAFF
-	TRBV5-1	-	14	TRBJ2-3	TGCGCCAGCAGCTTGGGGACACCCGTTGATACGCAGTATTTT	CASSLGTPVDTQYF